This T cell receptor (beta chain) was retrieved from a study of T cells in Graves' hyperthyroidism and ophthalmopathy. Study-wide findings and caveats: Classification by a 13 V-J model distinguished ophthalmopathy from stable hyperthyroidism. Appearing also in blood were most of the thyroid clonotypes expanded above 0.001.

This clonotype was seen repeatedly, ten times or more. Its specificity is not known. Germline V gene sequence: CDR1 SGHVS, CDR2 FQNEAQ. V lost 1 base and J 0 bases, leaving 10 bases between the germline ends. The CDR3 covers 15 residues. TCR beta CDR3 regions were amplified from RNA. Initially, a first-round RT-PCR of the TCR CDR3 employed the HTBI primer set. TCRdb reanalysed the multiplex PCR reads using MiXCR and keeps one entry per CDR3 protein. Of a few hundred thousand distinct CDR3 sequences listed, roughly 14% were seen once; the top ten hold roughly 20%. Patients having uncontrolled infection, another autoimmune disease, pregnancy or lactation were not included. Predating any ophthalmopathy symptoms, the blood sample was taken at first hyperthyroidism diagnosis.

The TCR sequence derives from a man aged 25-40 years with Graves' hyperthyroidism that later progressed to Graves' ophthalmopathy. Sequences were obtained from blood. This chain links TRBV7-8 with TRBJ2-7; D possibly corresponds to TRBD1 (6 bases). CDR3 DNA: TGTGCCAGCAGCTTAGAACAGGGCAGCTCCTACGAGCAGTACTTC. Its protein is CASSLEQGSSYEQYF. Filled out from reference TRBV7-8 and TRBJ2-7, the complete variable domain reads GAGVSQSPRYKVAKRGQDVALRCDPISGHVSLFWYQQALGQGPEFLTYFQNEAQLDKSGLPSDRFFAERPEGSVSTLKIQRTQQEDSAVYLCASSLEQGSSYEQYFGPGTRLTVT.